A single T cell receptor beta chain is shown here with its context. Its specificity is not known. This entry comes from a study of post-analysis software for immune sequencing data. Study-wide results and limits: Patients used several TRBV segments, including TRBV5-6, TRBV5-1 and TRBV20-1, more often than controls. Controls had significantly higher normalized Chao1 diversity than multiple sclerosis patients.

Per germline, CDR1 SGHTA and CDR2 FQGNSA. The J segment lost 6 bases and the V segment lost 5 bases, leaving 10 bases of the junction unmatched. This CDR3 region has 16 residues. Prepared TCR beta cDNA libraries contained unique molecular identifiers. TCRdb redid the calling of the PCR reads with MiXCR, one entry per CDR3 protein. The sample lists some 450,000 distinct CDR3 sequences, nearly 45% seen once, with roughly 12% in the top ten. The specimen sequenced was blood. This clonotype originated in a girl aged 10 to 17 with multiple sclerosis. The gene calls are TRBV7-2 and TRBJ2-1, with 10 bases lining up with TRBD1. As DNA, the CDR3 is TGTGCCAGCAGCCAAAACCGGGACAGGGGAGGCAATGAGCAGTTCTTC. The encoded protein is CASSQNRDRGGNEQFF.